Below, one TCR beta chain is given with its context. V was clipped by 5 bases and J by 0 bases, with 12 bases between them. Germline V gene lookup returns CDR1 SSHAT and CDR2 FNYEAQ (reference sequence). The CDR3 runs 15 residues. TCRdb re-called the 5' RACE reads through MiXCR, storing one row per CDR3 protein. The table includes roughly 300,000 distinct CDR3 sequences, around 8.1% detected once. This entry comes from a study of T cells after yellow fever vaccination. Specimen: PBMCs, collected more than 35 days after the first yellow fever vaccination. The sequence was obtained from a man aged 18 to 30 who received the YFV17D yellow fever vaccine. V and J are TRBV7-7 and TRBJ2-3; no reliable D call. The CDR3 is CASSPLRASTDTQYF. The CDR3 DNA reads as TGTGCCAGCAGCCCACTCCGTGCTAGCACAGATACGCAGTATTTT.